This T cell receptor beta chain was profiled in a study of response to subunit inactivated influenza vaccine. From the RT-PCR reads, TCRdb called clonotypes with MiXCR, one entry per CDR3 protein. The data contain under 500,000 distinct CDR3 sequences, 11% of them singletons. This clonotype was counted a few times. V lost 0 bases and J 4 bases, leaving 11 bases between the germline ends. Germline CDR1 is SGDLS and CDR2 is YYNGEE. This CDR3 is 14 amino acids long. Sequencing used PBMCs from blood, obtained roughly 45 days after vaccination. This chain links TRBV9 with TRBJ2-7, with D possibly being TRBD2 (5 bases). This receptor was obtained from a man aged 50 to 59 who received an inactivated influenza vaccine. The CDR3 DNA follows: TGTGCCAGCAGCGTAGCGGGATCTGGGTACGAGCAGTACTTC. The encoded protein is CASSVAGSGYEQYF.